The rows below give T cell receptor beta chains drawn from one sample of a study of T cells after yellow fever vaccination. TCRdb used MiXCR to reprocess the 5' RACE reads, holding one entry per CDR3 protein. The sample has some 120,000 distinct CDR3 sequences; approximately 8.4% are singletons. The specimen comprised CD8+ T cells sorted from PBMCs, sampled 45 days after the yellow fever booster vaccination. Source of these receptors: a man aged 30 to 39 who received the YFV17D yellow fever vaccine. The CDR3 runs from the conserved cysteine through the conserved F or W. The order of the fields is D gene, V gene, J gene, clone size, CDR3 protein, CDR3 DNA. A D gene is named only where the DNA matches it firmly. Only part of the rows carry a size: once, few, many, or a class if the clone is expanded.

-,TRBV9,TRBJ2-1,many,CASSVTGEQFF,TGTGCCAGCAGCGTCACTGGTGAGCAGTTCTTC
-,TRBV7-8,TRBJ2-3,few,CASSPGRLPPTDTQYF,TGTGCCAGCAGCCCCGGGAGACTTCCCCCCACAGATACGCAGTATTTT
TRBD1,TRBV14,TRBJ2-1,many,CASSQDLGGAYNEQFF,TGTGCCAGCAGCCAAGACTTAGGGGGCGCCTACAATGAGCAGTTCTTC
-,TRBV4-3,TRBJ2-7,few,CASSQEPDSFSYEQYF,TGCGCCAGCAGCCAAGAACCGGACAGCTTTTCCTACGAGCAGTACTTC
-,TRBV12-3/TRBV12-4,TRBJ1-1,many,CASSPSRGRTEAFF,TGTGCCAGCAGTCCATCGCGGGGAAGGACTGAAGCTTTCTTT
TRBD2,TRBV18,TRBJ2-7,many,CASSPLQPSGRAYEQYF,TGTGCCAGCTCACCACTACAACCTAGCGGGAGGGCCTACGAGCAGTACTTC
TRBD1,TRBV9,TRBJ2-1,many,CASSSTGGMFHEQFF,TGTGCCAGCAGCTCCACAGGGGGCATGTTTCATGAGCAGTTCTTC
-,TRBV7-9,TRBJ2-3,-,CASSPKWDTQYF,TGTGCCAGCAGCCCTAAATGGGATACGCAGTATTTT
TRBD2,TRBV10-1,TRBJ2-3,many,CASSESISGSSTDTQYF,TGCGCCAGCAGTGAGTCGATCAGCGGGAGCTCCACAGATACGCAGTATTTT
TRBD2,TRBV6-5,TRBJ2-7,many,CASSRGLVSYEQYF,TGTGCCAGCAGCCGAGGACTAGTTTCCTACGAGCAGTACTTC
-,TRBV13,TRBJ2-7,many,CASSFISGASYEQYF,TGTGCCAGCAGCTTTATTTCGGGAGCTTCCTACGAGCAGTACTTC
TRBD2,TRBV5-5,TRBJ2-1,many,CASRGTSGNNEQFF,TGTGCCAGCAGAGGGACTAGCGGGAACAATGAGCAGTTCTTC
TRBD2,TRBV29-1,TRBJ2-5,many,CSVETSYEETQYF,TGCAGCGTCGAGACTAGCTACGAAGAGACCCAGTACTTC
-,TRBV11-2,TRBJ2-5,many,CASSFRGGSSLETQYF,TGTGCCAGCAGCTTCCGTGGCGGTAGTTCGTTAGAGACCCAGTACTTC
-,TRBV4-1,TRBJ2-7,many,CASSHPGVSDEQYF,TGCGCCAGCAGCCACCCTGGTGTGTCGGACGAGCAGTACTTC
TRBD1,TRBV7-6,TRBJ2-7,many,CASAGTGDEQYF,TGTGCCAGCGCCGGGACAGGGGACGAGCAGTACTTC
TRBD1,TRBV4-2,TRBJ2-5,-,CASSQGGQGKETQYF,TGTGCCAGCAGCCAAGGCGGACAGGGAAAAGAGACCCAGTACTTC
-,TRBV10-3,TRBJ2-7,-,CAISGSLEDASYEQYF,TGTGCCATCAGTGGGTCCCTGGAAGATGCCAGCTACGAGCAGTACTTC
TRBD1,TRBV27,TRBJ1-5,many,CASSPGTVNQPQHF,TGTGCCAGCAGTCCGGGGACAGTCAATCAGCCCCAGCATTTT
-,TRBV15,TRBJ1-5,many,CATSIVRNQPQHF,TGTGCCACCAGCATAGTTCGGAATCAGCCCCAGCATTTT
TRBD2,TRBV28,TRBJ2-7,many,CASSFLVIAGEFYEQYF,TGTGCCAGCAGCTTCCTGGTGATAGCGGGAGAATTCTACGAGCAGTACTTC
TRBD2,TRBV7-2,TRBJ2-7,-,CASSLAGGPGYEQYF,TGTGCCAGCAGCTTAGCGGGAGGGCCTGGGTACGAGCAGTACTTC
-,TRBV7-9,TRBJ2-5,medium-sized,CASTTLGETQYF,TGTGCCAGCACCACTCTGGGAGAGACCCAGTACTTC
-,TRBV6-5,TRBJ1-1,many,CASSYVRAGHEAFF,TGTGCCAGCAGTTATGTCCGGGCCGGTCATGAAGCTTTCTTT
TRBD1,TRBV9,TRBJ1-5,many,CASSKQGEVKPQHF,TGTGCCAGCAGCAAACAGGGGGAGGTCAAGCCCCAGCATTTT
TRBD1,TRBV7-6,TRBJ2-2,many,CASSPRTGGETGELFF,TGTGCCAGCAGCCCCCGGACAGGGGGCGAAACCGGGGAGCTGTTTTTT
TRBD1,TRBV29-1,TRBJ1-2,many,CSVDEGGLGYTF,TGCAGCGTTGATGAAGGGGGCTTGGGCTACACCTTC
TRBD1,TRBV23-1,TRBJ2-5,-,CASSQERRDSQETQYF,TGCGCCAGCAGTCAGGAACGCCGGGACAGCCAAGAGACCCAGTACTTC
-,TRBV6-5,TRBJ2-3,many,CASSYKGSRTDTQYF,TGTGCCAGCAGTTATAAAGGGAGTCGCACAGATACGCAGTATTTT
TRBD2,TRBV15,TRBJ2-2,many,CATSRVGTSKTGELFF,TGTGCCACCAGCAGAGTAGGGACTAGCAAAACCGGGGAGCTGTTTTTT
-,TRBV5-6,TRBJ1-1,many,CASSLTVMNTEAFF,TGTGCCAGCAGCTTAACTGTCATGAACACTGAAGCTTTCTTT
-,TRBV25-1,TRBJ2-3,many,CASSEWGSGERADTQYF,TGTGCCAGCAGTGAATGGGGATCGGGGGAGAGGGCAGATACGCAGTATTTT
TRBD1,TRBV7-2,TRBJ2-1,-,CASSLVDRVNEQFF,TGTGCCAGCAGCTTAGTGGACAGGGTCAATGAGCAGTTCTTC
-,TRBV7-2,TRBJ1-6,many,CASSSGGRDFGSPLHF,TGTGCCAGCAGCTCCGGGGGCCGGGATTTTGGTTCACCCCTCCACTTT
TRBD1,TRBV27,TRBJ1-4,many,CASSPGQGELFF,TGTGCCAGCAGTCCTGGACAGGGAGAACTGTTTTTT
-,TRBV14,TRBJ2-7,many,CASSQGISEQYF,TGTGCCAGCAGCCAAGGGATATCCGAGCAGTACTTC
-,TRBV20-1,TRBJ1-3,many,CSARDISGNTIYF,TGCAGTGCTAGGGACATCTCGGGAAACACCATATATTTT
-,TRBV20-1,TRBJ2-3,-,CQWRTAGADTQYF,TGCCAGTGGAGAACGGCGGGGGCGGATACGCAGTATTTT
-,TRBV5-1,TRBJ2-5,-,CASSSGGTGGLQETQYF,TGCGCCAGCAGCTCCGGGGGGACAGGAGGGCTCCAAGAGACCCAGTACTTC
TRBD2,TRBV20-1,TRBJ2-3,-,CSASTSGLTYTDTQYF,TGCAGTGCTAGCACTAGCGGGTTGACCTACACAGATACGCAGTATTTT
TRBD1,TRBV4-3,TRBJ1-4,many,CASSPGTGGEKLFF,TGCGCCAGCAGCCCGGGGACAGGGGGTGAAAAACTGTTTTTT
-,TRBV5-1,TRBJ2-7,many,CASSYEFLDEQYF,TGCGCCAGCAGCTACGAGTTTTTAGATGAGCAGTACTTC
TRBD2,TRBV15,TRBJ2-1,many,CATSPLEAAGVINEQFF,TGTGCCACCAGCCCCCTCGAGGCGGCGGGAGTTATTAATGAGCAGTTCTTC
TRBD2,TRBV29-1,TRBJ2-3,many,CSVEGPLAGGGDTQCF,TGCAGCGTTGAAGGCCCACTAGCGGGAGGAGGAGATACGCAGTGTTTT
TRBD2,TRBV7-9,TRBJ2-1,many,CASSQSVAGLNEQFF,TGTGCCAGCAGCCAATCAGTAGCGGGACTGAATGAGCAGTTCTTC
TRBD1,TRBV20-1,TRBJ1-1,many,CSASIGGGTEAFF,TGCAGTGCTAGTATAGGGGGCGGCACTGAAGCTTTCTTT
-,TRBV9,TRBJ1-2,many,CASSVAAAGGYTF,TGTGCCAGCAGCGTCGCGGCAGCGGGTGGCTACACCTTC
-,TRBV25-1,TRBJ2-3,many,CASSEAGSTDTQYF,TGTGCCAGCAGTGAGGCGGGTTCCACAGATACGCAGTATTTT
TRBD2,TRBV5-1,TRBJ2-1,few,CASSLRREGIGNEQFF,TGCGCCAGCAGCTTGAGGCGGGAGGGCATAGGCAATGAGCAGTTCTTC
-,TRBV7-2,TRBJ1-1,many,CASSLTYMNTEAFF,TGTGCCAGCAGCTTAACCTACATGAACACTGAAGCTTTCTTT
TRBD1,TRBV10-1,TRBJ2-7,many,CASSGTGADYEQYF,TGCGCCAGCAGTGGGACAGGGGCCGACTACGAGCAGTACTTC
TRBD2,TRBV7-8,TRBJ2-1,-,CASSLVAGASYNEQFF,TGTGCCAGCAGCTTAGTAGCGGGAGCCTCCTACAATGAGCAGTTCTTC
-,TRBV7-9,TRBJ2-1,many,CASSALDEQFF,TGTGCCAGCAGTGCTCTGGATGAGCAGTTCTTC
-,TRBV27,TRBJ2-5,many,CASSQTSWETQYF,TGTGCCAGCAGTCAGACTAGTTGGGAGACCCAGTACTTC